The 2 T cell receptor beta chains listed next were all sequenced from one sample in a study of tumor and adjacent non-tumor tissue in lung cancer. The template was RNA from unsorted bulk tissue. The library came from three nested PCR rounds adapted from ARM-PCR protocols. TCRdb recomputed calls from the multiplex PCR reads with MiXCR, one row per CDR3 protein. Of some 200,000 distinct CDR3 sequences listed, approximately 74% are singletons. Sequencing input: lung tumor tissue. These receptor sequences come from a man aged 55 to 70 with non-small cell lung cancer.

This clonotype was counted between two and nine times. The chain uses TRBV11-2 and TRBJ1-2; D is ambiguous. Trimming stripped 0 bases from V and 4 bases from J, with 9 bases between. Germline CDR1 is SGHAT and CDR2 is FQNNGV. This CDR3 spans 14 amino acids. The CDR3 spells CASSLEASSYGYTF. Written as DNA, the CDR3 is TGTGCCAGCAGCTTAGAGGCGTCGTCCTATGGCTACACCTTC.

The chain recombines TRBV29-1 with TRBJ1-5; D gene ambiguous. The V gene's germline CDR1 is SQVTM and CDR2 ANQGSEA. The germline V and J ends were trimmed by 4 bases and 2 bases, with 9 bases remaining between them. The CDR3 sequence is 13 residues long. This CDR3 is CSVGFYGNQPQHF. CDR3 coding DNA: TGCAGCGTTGGGTTTTACGGCAATCAGCCCCAGCATTTT.